The rows below give T cell receptor beta chains drawn from one sample of a study of CD8 T cells in ankylosing spondylitis. TCRdb passed the 5' RACE reads through MiXCR, listing each CDR3 protein once. The sample consists of around 120,000 distinct CDR3 sequences, roughly 8.8% of them appearing once. Sample: blood, either unsorted or a sorted T cell fraction (not recorded which). These receptors were taken from a male donor with ankylosing spondylitis or in good health (not recorded which). The CDR3 runs from the conserved cysteine through the conserved F or W. Fields, in order: V gene, J gene, CDR3 protein.

>TRBV20-1|TRBJ1-5
CSALGQGVTNQPHHF
>TRBV7-2|TRBJ1-3
CASSLSAGSSGNTIYF
>TRBV29-1|TRBJ2-6
CSVETWGAAPHSGANVLTF
>TRBV4-1|TRBJ1-2
CASSHGTGGNYGYTF
>TRBV7-2|TRBJ2-2
CASSGTSYGELFF
>TRBV7-9|TRBJ2-2
CASSLSGGNTGELFF
>TRBV25-1|TRBJ2-7
CASSDIGTSETYEQYF
>TRBV7-2|TRBJ1-6
CASSRPRDNSPLHF
>TRBV29-1|TRBJ2-7
CSVGANEQYF
>TRBV2|TRBJ2-1
CASAGGSGEQFF
>TRBV5-1|TRBJ2-7
CASSREGNEQYF
>TRBV12-3/TRBV12-4|TRBJ2-1
CASSGIAESSYNEQFF
>TRBV5-1|TRBJ2-7
CASSLGRKLSYEQYF
>TRBV15|TRBJ2-7
CATSRDPGISYEQYF
>TRBV12-3/TRBV12-4|TRBJ2-7
CASSFGRSSYEQYF
>TRBV9|TRBJ2-1
CASGQRTSGYNEQFF
>TRBV29-1|TRBJ1-1
CSVAHTEAFF
>TRBV20-1|TRBJ2-1
CSAGDRVESYDEQFF
>TRBV12-3/TRBV12-4|TRBJ2-7
CASSLVAETYEQYF
>TRBV29-1|TRBJ2-3
CSVYHFGADTQYF
>TRBV5-1|TRBJ1-1
CASSSNRGMNTEAFF
>TRBV12-3/TRBV12-4|TRBJ2-2
CASKMGQGNTGELFF
>TRBV12-3/TRBV12-4|TRBJ2-7
CASSSERTGYEQYF
>TRBV29-1|TRBJ2-7
CSVEDTSGSSYEQYF
>TRBV28|TRBJ1-5
CASSLGKQGYSNQPQHF
>TRBV7-2|TRBJ2-1
CASSQGRSYNEQFF
>TRBV29-1|TRBJ2-7
CSGGQSYEQYF
>TRBV6-2/TRBV6-3|TRBJ2-7
CASSQPSTSGRAGEQYF
>TRBV6-1|TRBJ2-1
CASRPSAGARDEQFF
>TRBV5-1|TRBJ2-3
CASSLGGGPDTQYF
>TRBV6-2/TRBV6-3|TRBJ2-7
CASRRDSYHEQYF
>TRBV30|TRBJ2-2
CAWSGTSGSVFPGELFF
>TRBV3-1|TRBJ1-5
CASSQHPGRNQPQHF
>TRBV29-1|TRBJ2-2
CSATKHGELFF
>TRBV12-3/TRBV12-4|TRBJ2-3
CASSHGGRADTQYF
>TRBV20-1|TRBJ1-6
CSAEGQAYNSPLHF
>TRBV6-2/TRBV6-3|TRBJ2-7
CASSYRFTGTTSYEQYF
>TRBV12-3/TRBV12-4|TRBJ1-4
CASSPRGQGMLGYEKLFF
>TRBV12-3/TRBV12-4|TRBJ1-1
CASSLRVGRTEAFF
>TRBV6-1|TRBJ1-1
CASRRDRVDTEAFF
>TRBV6-2/TRBV6-3|TRBJ2-1
CASSLLRGIEQFF
>TRBV11-2|TRBJ2-1
CASRPGPRLHEQFF
>TRBV7-9|TRBJ2-1
CASSRGLADLEFF
>TRBV5-1|TRBJ2-4
CASSPWVMDGGNIQYF
>TRBV7-6|TRBJ2-1
CASSLTLYNEQFF
>TRBV9|TRBJ2-7
CASSPSGVPYEQYF
>TRBV20-1|TRBJ2-1
CSARLAASSYNEQFF
>TRBV5-1|TRBJ2-1
CASSLVTGNSYNEQFF
>TRBV7-9|TRBJ2-2
CASSFRAGVQTGELFF
>TRBV20-1|TRBJ2-5
CSARTSGKETQYF